This passage covers 12 T cell receptor beta chains from one sample sequenced in a study of immune cell composition in non-small cell lung cancer. The assay was immunoSEQ multiplex PCR, and TCRdb's table has in-frame clones only and misses some. Counted here are about 3,100 clones, over 70% occurring once; the ten biggest clones make up 20% to 25%. The normal lung sample lay at least 3 cm, and maximally far, from the tumour. The sample taken for sequencing was non-adjacent lung tissue. The receptors shown here come from a human donor with non-small cell lung cancer.

The rearrangement joins TRBV5-5 to TRBJ2-2, with 10 nucleotides matching TRBD2. The CDR3 consists of 17 residues. Germline loops: CDR1 SGHKS, CDR2 YYEKEE (reference sequence). V dropped 4 bases and J dropped 7; count of bases not matched to a gene: 13. In DNA, the CDR3 is TGTGCCAGCAGCCCGGTGGTTCTAGCGGGAGTTGTCGGGGAGCTGTTTTTT. This sequence encodes CASSPVVLAGVVGELFF.

The chain links TRBV6-5 to TRBJ2-2; TRBD2 agrees at 8 bases. Germline CDR1 reads MNHEY; CDR2 reads SVGAGI. The CDR3 totals 14 residues. Germline trimming cut 8 bases from V and 4 bases from J; bases unmatched to any gene: 6. The CDR3 reads CASGTSGGTGELFF. CDR3 DNA sequence: TGTGCCAGCGGGACGAGCGGGGGCACCGGGGAGCTGTTTTTT.

The chain recombines TRBV5-1 with TRBJ1-2, with D perhaps TRBD1 (5 bases). The CDR3 contains 14 residues. Germline CDR1 reads SGHRS; CDR2 reads YFSETQ. Trimming removed 1 base at V and 5 bases at J, with 12 bases between. The CDR3 region is CASSLQTGDYGYTF. CDR3 bases: TGCGCCAGCAGCTTGCAAACGGGGGATTATGGCTACACCTTC. The full variable domain, with the rest looked up from reference TRBV5-1 and TRBJ1-2, is KAGVTQTPRYLIKTRGQQVTLSCSPISGHRSVSWYQQTPGQGLQFLFEYFSETQRNKGNFPGRFSGRQFSNSRSEMNVSTLELGDSALYLCASSLQTGDYGYTFGSGTRLTVV.

The chain joins TRBV20-1 to TRBJ2-7; tentative D call: TRBD2 (5 bases). This CDR3 region has 11 residues. CDR1 and CDR2 from the germline V gene are DFQATT and SNEGSKA (reference sequence). V was cut by 6 bases and J by 3 bases, with 9 bases left in between. The CDR3 coding sequence is TGCAGTGCCCGGGGTGGCTACGAGCAGTACGTC. Translated: CSARGGYEQYV.

The rearrangement joins TRBV18 to TRBJ2-6; TRBD1 matches at 7 bases. There are 16 residues in the CDR3. Trimming cost V 2 bases and J 6 bases; bases outside gene matches: 7. Germline-derived CDR1 and CDR2 are KGHSH and LQKENI. CDR3 residues: CASSPRGQVAANVLTF. CDR3 DNA sequence: TGTGCCAGCTCACCAAGGGGGCAGGTTGCGGCCAACGTCCTGACTTTC. The full variable domain, its missing parts supplied by reference TRBV18 and TRBJ2-6, is NAGVMQNPRHLVRRRGQEARLRCSPMKGHSHVYWYRQLPEEGLKFMVYLQKENIIDESGMPKERFSAEFPKEGPSILRIQQVVRGDSAAYFCASSPRGQVAANVLTFGAGSRLTVL.

The CDR3 DNA reads TGTGCCAGCAGTTTGCTAAGTATTCCCTACGAGCAGTACTTC. Amino acid sequence: CASSLLSIPYEQYF. V usage is TRBV6-6 and J usage is TRBJ2-7; no definite D call. Germline V gene sequence: CDR1 MNHNY, CDR2 SVGAGI (reference sequence). V shed 4 bases and J shed 2 bases, with 12 bases lying between them. The CDR3 is 14 amino acids.

V is TRBV11-1 and J is TRBJ2-7; D is ambiguous. The CDR3 runs 13 residues. Germline-derived CDR1 and CDR2 are SGHAT and FQDESV (reference sequence). V lost 2 bases and J lost 4, with 9 bases in between. Written as DNA, the CDR3 is TGTGCCAGCAGCTTATACATAGCATACGAGCAGTACTTC. As protein: CASSLYIAYEQYF.

The V and J genes are TRBV12-2 and TRBJ1-1; the table's TRBD1 call for D was not verified on the DNA. TRBV12-2 represents a pseudogene. The CDR3 loop spans 18 amino acids. CDR3 residues: CASRSLPGTGICRTEAFF. The CDR3 DNA sequence: TGTGCAAGTCGCTCCTTACCCGGGACAGGGATATGTCGAACTGAAGCTTTCTTT.

V is TRBV7-6 and J is TRBJ2-1; TRBD1 aligns across 7 bases. CDR1 and CDR2 from the germline V gene are SGHVS and FNYEAQ. V was clipped by 5 bases and J by 8 bases; unmatched bases: 3. There are 12 residues in the CDR3. CDR3 amino acids: CASSNRGDEQFF. For the CDR3, the DNA is TGTGCCAGCAGCAACAGGGGAGATGAGCAGTTCTTC.

V and J are TRBV6-1 and TRBJ1-3; weak D call: TRBD1 (6 bases). The ends were cut back, 7 bases at V and 3 bases at J, with 16 bases in the middle. Per the germline V gene, CDR1 is MNHNS and CDR2 is SASEGT. The CDR3 is made up of 15 amino acids. The CDR3 is CASKLQGFGGNTIYF. In nucleotides, the CDR3 is TGTGCCAGCAAGCTACAGGGATTCGGTGGAAACACCATATATTTT.

The chain joins TRBV29-1 to TRBJ1-2; TRBD1 might be the D (6 bases). The V end was cut by 0 bases, the J end by 7 bases, with 15 bases between. Germline V CDR1 and CDR2: SQVTM, ANQGSEA. The CDR3 covers 14 residues. Here the CDR3 reads CSVEDGQFASGYTF. CDR3 coding DNA: TGCAGCGTTGAAGACGGACAGTTTGCTAGTGGCTACACCTTC.

The CDR3 DNA is TGCAGCGTTGAGGTACTGGACACCGGGAGCACAGATACGCAGTATTTT. This translates into CSVEVLDTGSTDTQYF. V usage is TRBV29-1 and J usage is TRBJ2-3; tentatively, D is TRBD1 (5 bases). V shed 3 bases and J shed 0 bases, with 16 bases lying between them. The CDR3 totals 16 residues. In germline, CDR1 is SQVTM, CDR2 ANQGSEA.